This T cell receptor beta chain was recorded in a study of cytomegalovirus exposure and HLA in healthy donors. Study conclusions and caveats: For most TCR sequences rarity was the rule, although some public TCRs occurred in many donors.

Deletions cut 7 bases from V and 3 bases from J, with 12 bases between. From germline, CDR1 is LNHDA and CDR2 SQIVND (reference sequence). This CDR3 has 13 residues. The method was immunoSEQ multiplex PCR; TCRdb's version includes in-frame clones alone and lacks a portion of them. The repertoire consists of around 220,000 clones, with approximately 80% occurring once and the leading ten covering 11% to 15%. Regarding this clone: Its specificity is not known.

The V gene is TRBV19, the J gene TRBJ1-1, with D unresolved. Sequenced material: PBMCs. This receptor was identified in a woman under 40 in good health and CMV-seropositive. CDR3 bases: TGTGCCAGTAAAAGGTCCGGGGACACTGAAGCTTTCTTT. This sequence encodes CASKRSGDTEAFF.